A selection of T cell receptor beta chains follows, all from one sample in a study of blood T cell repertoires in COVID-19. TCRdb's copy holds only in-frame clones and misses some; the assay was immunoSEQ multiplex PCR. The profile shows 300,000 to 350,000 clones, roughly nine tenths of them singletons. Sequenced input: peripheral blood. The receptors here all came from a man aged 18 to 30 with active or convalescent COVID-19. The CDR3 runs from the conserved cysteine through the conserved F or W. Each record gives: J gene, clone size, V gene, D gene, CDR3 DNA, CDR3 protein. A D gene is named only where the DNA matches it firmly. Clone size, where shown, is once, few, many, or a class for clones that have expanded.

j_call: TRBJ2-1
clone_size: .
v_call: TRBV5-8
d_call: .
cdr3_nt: TGTGCCAGCAGCACACCGGGACTGGATAATGAGCAGTTCTTC
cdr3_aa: CASSTPGLDNEQFF

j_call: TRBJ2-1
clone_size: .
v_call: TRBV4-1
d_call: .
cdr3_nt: TGCGCCAGCAGCCATGAGGCTAGCTCCTACAATGAGCAGTTCTTC
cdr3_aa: CASSHEASSYNEQFF

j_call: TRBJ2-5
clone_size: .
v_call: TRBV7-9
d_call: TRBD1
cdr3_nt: TGTGCCAGCAGCTTAGAGGCAGGGGGCCACCAAGAGACCCAGTACTTC
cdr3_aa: CASSLEAGGHQETQYF

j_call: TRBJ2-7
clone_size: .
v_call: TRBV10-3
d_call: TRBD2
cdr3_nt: TGTGCCCCCGGGGGGACGAGCGGGGGAGGGATGGACGAGCAGTACTTC
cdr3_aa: CAPGGTSGGGMDEQYF

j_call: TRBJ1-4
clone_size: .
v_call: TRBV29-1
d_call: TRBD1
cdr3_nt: TGCAGCGTGGGACAGGGGAAAGAAAAACTGTTTTTT
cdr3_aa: CSVGQGKEKLFF

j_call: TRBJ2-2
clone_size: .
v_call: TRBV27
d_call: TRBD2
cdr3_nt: TGTGCCAGCAGTTTTCAAGCGGGGGGGCCCACCGGGGAGCTGTTTTTT
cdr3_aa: CASSFQAGGPTGELFF

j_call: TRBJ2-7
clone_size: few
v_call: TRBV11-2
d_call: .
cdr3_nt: TGTGCCAGCAGCGGGGGCCACGAGCAGTACTTC
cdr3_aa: CASSGGHEQYF

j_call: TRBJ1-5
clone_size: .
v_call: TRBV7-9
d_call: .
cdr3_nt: TGTGCCAGCAGCGACAGTTCTATGGGCCCAGGGGAGCCCCAGCATTTT
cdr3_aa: CASSDSSMGPGEPQHF

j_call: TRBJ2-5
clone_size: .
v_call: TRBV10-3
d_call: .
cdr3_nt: TGTGCCATCAGTGGGGCAGGGGCGGCAGAGACCCAGTACTTC
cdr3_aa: CAISGAGAAETQYF

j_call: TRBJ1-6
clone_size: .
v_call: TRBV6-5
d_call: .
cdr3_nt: TGTGCCAGCACAGCCAGGGGTTGGGATTCACCCCTCCACTTT
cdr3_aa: CASTARGWDSPLHF

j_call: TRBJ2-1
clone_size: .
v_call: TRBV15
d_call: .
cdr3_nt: TGTGCCACCAGCAGAGGACAGGTTTTCAATGAGCAGTTCTTC
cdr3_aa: CATSRGQVFNEQFF

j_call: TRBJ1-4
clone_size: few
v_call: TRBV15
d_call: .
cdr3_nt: TGTGCCACCAGCAGGTCCGGGGAAAAACTGTTTTTT
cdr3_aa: CATSRSGEKLFF

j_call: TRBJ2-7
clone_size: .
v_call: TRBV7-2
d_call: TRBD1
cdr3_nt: TGTGCCAGCAGTTGGGGTGGGACAGGGTTAAGCGAGCAGTACTTC
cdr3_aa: CASSWGGTGLSEQYF

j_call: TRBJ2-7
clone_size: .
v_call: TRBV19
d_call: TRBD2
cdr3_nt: TGTGCCAGTAGCTCACTAGCGGGGAGTTACGAGCAGTACTTC
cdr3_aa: CASSSLAGSYEQYF

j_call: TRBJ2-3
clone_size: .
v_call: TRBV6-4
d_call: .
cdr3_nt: TGTGCCAGCAGGGTCCGAATCCGGGACACTTACACAGATACGCAGTATTTT
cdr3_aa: CASRVRIRDTYTDTQYF

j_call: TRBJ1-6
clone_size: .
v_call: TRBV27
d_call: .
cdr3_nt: TGTGCCAGCAGTCCCTGGGAGGTTGGGTCACCCCTCCACTTT
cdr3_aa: CASSPWEVGSPLHF

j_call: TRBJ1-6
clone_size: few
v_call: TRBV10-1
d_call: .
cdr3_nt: TGCGCCAGCGGAGGTTCGCTTAATTCACCCCTCCACTTT
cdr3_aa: CASGGSLNSPLHF

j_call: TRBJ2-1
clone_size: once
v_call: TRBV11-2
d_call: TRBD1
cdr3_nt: TGTGCCAGCAGCACCCGGGACAGAGGGATCTACAATGAGCAGTTCTTC
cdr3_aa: CASSTRDRGIYNEQFF

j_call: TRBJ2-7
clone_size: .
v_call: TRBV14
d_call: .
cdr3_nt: TGTGCCAGCAGCCCCGTCGTGAGGGGGTGGGACGAGCAGTACTTC
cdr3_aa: CASSPVVRGWDEQYF

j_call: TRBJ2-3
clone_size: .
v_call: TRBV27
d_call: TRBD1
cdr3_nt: TGTGCCAGCAGTCCCCAACAGGGGCCGAGCACAGATACGCAGTATTTT
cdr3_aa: CASSPQQGPSTDTQYF

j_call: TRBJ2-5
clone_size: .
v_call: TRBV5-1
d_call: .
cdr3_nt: TGCGCCAGCAAAGAAGGGGTTCGGGAGACCCAGTACTTC
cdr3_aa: CASKEGVRETQYF

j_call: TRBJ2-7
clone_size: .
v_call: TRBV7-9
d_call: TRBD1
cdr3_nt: TGTGCCAGCAGCTTAGCACCAAGGGGACAGCTTTACGAGCAGTACTTC
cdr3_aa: CASSLAPRGQLYEQYF

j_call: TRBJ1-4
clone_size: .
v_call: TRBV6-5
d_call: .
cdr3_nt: TGTGCCAGCAGTTATTTCGGGGTTAATGAAAAACTGTTTTTT
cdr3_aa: CASSYFGVNEKLFF

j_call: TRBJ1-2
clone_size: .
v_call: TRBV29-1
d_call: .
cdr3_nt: TGCAGCGTTAAGGGGGAGAACTATGGCTACACCTTC
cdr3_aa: CSVKGENYGYTF

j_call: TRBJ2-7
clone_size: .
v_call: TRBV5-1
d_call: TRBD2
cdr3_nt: TGCGCCAGCAGCTTGCTAGCGGGAGGGCAGAGCGAGCAGTACTTC
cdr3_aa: CASSLLAGGQSEQYF

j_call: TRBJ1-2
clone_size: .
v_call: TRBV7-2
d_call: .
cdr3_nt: TGTGCCAGCAGCCCTACCCCCCGTAACTATGGCTACACCTTC
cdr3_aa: CASSPTPRNYGYTF

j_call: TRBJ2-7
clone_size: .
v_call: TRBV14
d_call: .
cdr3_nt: TGTGCCAGCAGCCAAGAACCCCGGGATCCTCCCTACGAGCAGTACTTC
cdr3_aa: CASSQEPRDPPYEQYF

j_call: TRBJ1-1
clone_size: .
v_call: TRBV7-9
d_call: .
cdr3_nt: TGTGCCAGCACCGGTCCAGGTGGGAACACTGAAGCTTTCTTT
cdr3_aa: CASTGPGGNTEAFF

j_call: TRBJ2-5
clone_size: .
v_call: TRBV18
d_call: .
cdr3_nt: TGTGCCAGCTCACCACCGAGGCGCAACAGGGCCGAAGAGACCCAGTACTTC
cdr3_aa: CASSPPRRNRAEETQYF

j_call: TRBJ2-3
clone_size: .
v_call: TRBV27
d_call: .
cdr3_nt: TGTGCCAGCAGTCACCCCAGTGATACGCAGTATTTT
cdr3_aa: CASSHPSDTQYF

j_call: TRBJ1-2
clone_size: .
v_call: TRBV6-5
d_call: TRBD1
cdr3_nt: TGTGCCAGCAGGAAGGAACCGGGACAGGGTTACGGCTACACCTTC
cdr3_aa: CASRKEPGQGYGYTF

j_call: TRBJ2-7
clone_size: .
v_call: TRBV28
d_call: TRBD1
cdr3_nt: TGTGCCAGCAGTTACCCCCAGGACAGGGAAGATTACGAGCAGTACTTC
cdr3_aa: CASSYPQDREDYEQYF

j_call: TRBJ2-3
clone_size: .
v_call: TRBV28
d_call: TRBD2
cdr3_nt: TGTGCCAGCAGTTTAGCTAGCGGGAGATCTGGGGATACGCAGTATTTT
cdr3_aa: CASSLASGRSGDTQYF

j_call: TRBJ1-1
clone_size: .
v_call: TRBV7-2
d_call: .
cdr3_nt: TGTGCCAGCAGCTTAAGACCTTGGACAGAGAACACTGAAGCTTTCTTT
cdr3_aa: CASSLRPWTENTEAFF

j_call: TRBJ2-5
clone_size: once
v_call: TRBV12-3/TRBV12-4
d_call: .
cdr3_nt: TGTGCCAGCAGCACACCTCCAGGGACCCAGTACTTC
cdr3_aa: CASSTPPGTQYF

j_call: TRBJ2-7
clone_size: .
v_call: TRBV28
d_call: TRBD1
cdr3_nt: TGTGCCAGCAGTTCTGGACAGGGGTACGAGCAGTACTTC
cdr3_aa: CASSSGQGYEQYF

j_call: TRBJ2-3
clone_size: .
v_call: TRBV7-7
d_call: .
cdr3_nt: TGTGCCAGCAGCTCCGGGAGGGGGCCTGGAGATACGCAGTATTTT
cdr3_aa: CASSSGRGPGDTQYF

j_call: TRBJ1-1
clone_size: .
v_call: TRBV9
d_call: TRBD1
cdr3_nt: TGTGCCAGCAGCGACGTTGTTTTAGCAGGGGGCTACAACACTGAAGCTTTCTTT
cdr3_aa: CASSDVVLAGGYNTEAFF

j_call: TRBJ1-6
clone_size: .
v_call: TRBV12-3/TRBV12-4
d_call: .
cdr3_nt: TGTGCCAGCACCCTAAACCGTTCACCCCTCCACTTT
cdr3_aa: CASTLNRSPLHF

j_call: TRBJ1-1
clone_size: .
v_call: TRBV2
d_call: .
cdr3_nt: TGTGCCAAAGGGGTTAACACTGAAGCTTTCTTT
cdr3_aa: CAKGVNTEAFF

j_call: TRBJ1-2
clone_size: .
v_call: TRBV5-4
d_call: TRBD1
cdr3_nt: TGTGCCAGCAGCTCGGACAGGGGGGGAGTTGGCTACACCTTC
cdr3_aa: CASSSDRGGVGYTF

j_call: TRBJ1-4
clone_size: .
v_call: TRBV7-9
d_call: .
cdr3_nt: TGTGCCAGCAGCCCGTCGAAGGGCAGAGGGTACGAAAAACTGTTTTTT
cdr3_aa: CASSPSKGRGYEKLFF

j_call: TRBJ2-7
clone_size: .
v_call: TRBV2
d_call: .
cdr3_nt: TGTGCCAGCAGTGCGGGTCTGACCTACGAGCAGTACTTC
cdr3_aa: CASSAGLTYEQYF

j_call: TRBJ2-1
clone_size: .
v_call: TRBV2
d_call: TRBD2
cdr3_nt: TGTGCCAGCAGACCTCTAGCGGGGCGAGACAATGAGCAGTTCTTC
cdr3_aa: CASRPLAGRDNEQFF

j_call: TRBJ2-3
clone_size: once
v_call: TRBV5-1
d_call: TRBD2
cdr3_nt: TGCGCCAGCAGCTTGGATGCGGGGGGAACAGATACGCAGTATTTT
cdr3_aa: CASSLDAGGTDTQYF

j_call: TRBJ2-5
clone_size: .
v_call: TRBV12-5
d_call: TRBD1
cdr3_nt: TGTGCTAGTGGTTTGCCAGACGGGACAGACAGAATAGAACAAGAGACCCAGTACTTC
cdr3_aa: CASGLPDGTDRIEQETQYF

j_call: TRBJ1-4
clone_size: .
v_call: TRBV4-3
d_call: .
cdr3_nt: TGCGCCAGCAGCCCAGGGGACGTCACTAATGAAAAACTGTTTTTT
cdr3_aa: CASSPGDVTNEKLFF

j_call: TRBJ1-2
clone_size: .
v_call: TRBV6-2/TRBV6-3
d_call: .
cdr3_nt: TGTGCCAGCAGTACACAACCTACAGGGAAGGGCTACACCTTC
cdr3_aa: CASSTQPTGKGYTF

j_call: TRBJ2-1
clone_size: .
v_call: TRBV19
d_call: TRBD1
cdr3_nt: TGTGCCAGTAGTACCCGGACAGGGCTCAACAATGAGCAGTTCTTC
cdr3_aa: CASSTRTGLNNEQFF

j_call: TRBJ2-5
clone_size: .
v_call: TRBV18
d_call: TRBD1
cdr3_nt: TGTGCCAGCTCACCTGACAGGGGGAGAGAGACCCAGTACTTC
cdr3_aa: CASSPDRGRETQYF

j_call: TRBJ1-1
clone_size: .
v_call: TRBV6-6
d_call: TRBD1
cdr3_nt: TGTGCCAGCAGGGAAACAGGGGGCACTGAAGCTTTCTTT
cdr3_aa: CASRETGGTEAFF

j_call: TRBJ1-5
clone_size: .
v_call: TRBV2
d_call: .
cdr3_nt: TGTGCCAGCAGCAGGGGTTATAGCAATCAGCCCCAGCATTTT
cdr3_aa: CASSRGYSNQPQHF

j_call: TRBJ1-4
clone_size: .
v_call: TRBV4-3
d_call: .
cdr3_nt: TGCGCCAGCAGCCAAGAGTGGGGCGGCCAGAATGAAAAACTGTTTTTT
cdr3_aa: CASSQEWGGQNEKLFF

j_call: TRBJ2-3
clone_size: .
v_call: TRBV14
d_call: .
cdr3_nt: TGTGCCAGCAGCCAAGTGTTGGCGGGGGCGGCAGATACGCAGTATTTT
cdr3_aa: CASSQVLAGAADTQYF